The 13 T cell receptor beta chains below were found in one sample sequenced in a study of blood T cell repertoires in COVID-19. Sequencing used immunoSEQ multiplex PCR; TCRdb keeps in-frame clones, though not all of them. The profile covers nearly 200,000 clones, with about 86% appearing a single time and less than 8.5% taken by the ten largest. What was sequenced was PBMCs or T cells enriched from blood (not recorded which). The receptors shown here come from a man aged 35 to 55 who had recovered from COVID-19.

The chain is built from TRBV6-5 and TRBJ1-4; 8 bases line up with TRBD1. Germline CDR1 MNHEY, CDR2 SVGAGI. Trimming at V came to 8 bases and at J to 4 bases, leaving 9 bases not matched to a gene. The CDR3 consists of 15 residues. The DNA of the CDR3 is TGTGCCAGCGATTACGGGACAGGTCTTAATGAAAAACTGTTTTTT. Amino acid sequence: CASDYGTGLNEKLFF.

The chain is built from TRBV15 and TRBJ1-4, with D perhaps TRBD1 (6 bases). The CDR3 totals 12 residues. Trimming took off 5 bases at V and 13 bases at J, with 14 bases between the two ends. The germline V gene has CDR1 LNHNV and CDR2 YYDKDF (reference sequence). The chain's CDR3 is CATSLLQGLLFF. CDR3 DNA: TGTGCCACCAGCCTACTGCAGGGGTTACTGTTTTTT.

The gene calls are TRBV19 and TRBJ2-3, with no clear D. The CDR3 sequence is 16 residues long. The ends were cut back, 7 bases at V and 0 bases at J, with 17 bases in the middle. Germline V gives CDR1 LNHDA, CDR2 SQIVND (reference sequence). CDR3 sequence reads: CASKENSLGSTDTQYF. The CDR3 nucleotides read TGTGCCAGTAAAGAAAACAGCCTTGGCAGCACAGATACGCAGTATTTT.

The count of this clone is one. The J gene is TRBJ1-4, the V gene TRBV27, with D possibly matching TRBD1 (6 bases). The V gene's germline CDR1 is MNHEY and CDR2 SMNVEV (reference sequence). Trimming removed 5 bases at V and 8 bases at J, with 18 bases between. The CDR3 has 15 amino acids. In nucleotides, the CDR3 is TGTGCCAGCAGTCTAAAAGGACAGCTTGGGGAAAAACTGTTTTTT. Protein sequence: CASSLKGQLGEKLFF.

The rearrangement links TRBV2 to TRBJ2-7, with a tentative D call TRBD1 (6 bases). This CDR3 comprises 13 residues. V was shortened by 6 bases and J by 0 bases, with 9 bases between the two germline ends. CDR1 and CDR2 from the germline V gene are SNHLY and FYNNEI. CDR3 loop: CASRDRYSYEQYF. The DNA for the CDR3 is TGTGCCAGCAGGGACAGATACTCCTACGAGCAGTACTTC.

The V and J genes are TRBV11-2 and TRBJ1-2; 9 nucleotides align to TRBD1. From germline, CDR1 is SGHAT and CDR2 FQNNGV. The CDR3 totals 16 residues. V shed 5 bases and J 7 bases; nucleotides not matched to a gene: 14. The CDR3 region has the DNA TGTGCCAGCAGCCCCGGACAGGGGTTCATGGCTTCTGGCTACACCTTC. Translation gives CASSPGQGFMASGYTF.

The rearrangement links TRBV5-1 to TRBJ2-3, with a possible D match to TRBD1 (5 bases). Trimming took off 4 bases at V and 2 bases at J, with 11 bases between the two ends. CDR1 is SGHRS and CDR2 is YFSETQ in the germline V gene. CDR3 size: 14 residues. CDR3 bases: TGCGCCAGCAGCCCACCAGGGCACACAGATACGCAGTATTTT. Residues: CASSPPGHTDTQYF.

This sequence joins TRBV30 and TRBJ1-1, with D unclear. The V and J ends lost 2 bases and 5 bases respectively, with 6 bases between them. The CDR3 runs 11 residues. Germline assignment: CDR1 GTSNPN and CDR2 SVGIG (reference sequence). The CDR3 nucleotides are TGTGCCTGGAGTACGGGGACTGAAGCTTTCTTT. This gives the protein CAWSTGTEAFF.

The J gene is TRBJ2-3, the V gene TRBV6-5; D possibly corresponds to TRBD1 (6 bases). This CDR3 has 14 residues. V dropped 6 bases and J dropped 0 bases, with 10 bases sitting between them. CDR1 and CDR2 (germline): MNHEY, SVGAGI. Here the CDR3 DNA reads TGTGCCAGCAGCACCGGACAGAGCACAGATACGCAGTATTTT. Translation: CASSTGQSTDTQYF.

This clone was detected only a few times. The V gene is TRBV2, the J gene TRBJ1-3; 10 bases fit TRBD1. Losses at the gene ends were 6 bases for V and 4 bases for J; bases not matched to a gene: 3. Germline V gene lookup returns CDR1 SNHLY and CDR2 FYNNEI. The CDR3 has 14 residues. The CDR3 region is CASSGTGDGNTIYF. The CDR3 nucleotides read TGTGCCAGCAGCGGGACAGGGGACGGAAACACCATATATTTT.

This chain links TRBV7-9 with TRBJ1-1; 9 bases fit TRBD1. The germline V gene encodes CDR1 SEHNR and CDR2 FQNEAQ (reference sequence). The length of the CDR3 is 15 residues. Trimming cost V 5 bases and J 8 bases; bases outside gene matches: 12. DNA of the CDR3: TGTGCCAGCAGCCTATTACAGGGGGCAATCGGCGAAGCTTTCTTT. Its translation: CASSLLQGAIGEAFF.

The J gene is TRBJ2-7, the V gene TRBV29-1; 7 bases agree with TRBD1. The V gene's germline CDR1 is SQVTM and CDR2 ANQGSEA. J gave up 5 bases and V 4 bases, and 8 bases lay outside the gene matches. CDR3 length equals 13 residues. The chain's CDR3 is CSVATRGKDEQYF. The DNA for the CDR3 is TGCAGCGTTGCCACCAGGGGGAAGGACGAGCAGTACTTC.

V and J are TRBV5-8 and TRBJ1-1; 8 nucleotides align to TRBD1. This CDR3 is built from 15 residues. Germline CDR1 reads SGHTS; CDR2 reads YDEGEE. V dropped 4 bases and J dropped 0; count of bases not matched to a gene: 5. The CDR3 region has the DNA TGTGCCAGCAGCGCTAGACAGGGGCTGAACACTGAAGCTTTCTTT. Translation: CASSARQGLNTEAFF. The full variable domain, in which reference TRBV5-8 and TRBJ1-1 provide the parts outside the CDR3, is EAGVTQSPTHLIKTRGQQATLRCSPISGHTSVYWYQQALGLGLQFLLWYDEGEERNRGNFPPRFSGRQFPNYSSELNVNALELEDSALYLCASSARQGLNTEAFFGQGTRLTVV.